This TCR beta chain was profiled in a study of brain metastases from non-small cell lung cancer. Points on this clone: The sample carries other DNA sequences with the same CDR3.

Data came from immunoSEQ multiplex PCR; TCRdb stores just in-frame clones and leaves some out. The sample contains roughly 2,300 clones, under 90% of which appear only once. The sample consisted of tumor-adjacent normal tissue. The sequence came from a donor over 35 with non-small cell lung cancer.

CDR3 in amino acids: CASSPTGRGSYEQYF. The CDR3 DNA sequence: TGTGCCAGCAGTCCAACCGGCAGGGGGAGTTACGAGCAGTACTTC. V gene TRBV7-2 combines with J gene TRBJ2-7; 7 positions match TRBD1. Germline assignment: CDR1 SGHTA and CDR2 FQGNSA. Germline trimming cut 6 bases from V and 4 bases from J; bases unmatched to any gene: 12. The CDR3 is 15 amino acids.